The 4 T cell receptor beta chains below were found in one sample sequenced in a study of blood T cells in healthy people across ages (dated by TCRdb to between 2015 and 2017). The method was 5' RACE. TCRdb lists the instrument as Illumina HiSeq 2500. A second PCR of roughly 7 to 11 cycles was performed with a sample-barcoded 5' primer and a J-beta primer mix. In TCRdb, the public reads were trimmed at Q25 with fastp and aligned with MiXCR, with productive beta chains retained. Every entry covers one CDR3 protein and lists the most common genes and DNA from its rows. The sample table shows about 580,000 distinct CDR3 sequences, and more than 45% are seen once. The ten largest account for around 24% of the sample. Sequencing was done on a sample of blood. These TCRs come from an elderly man in good health.

Concerning this clonotype: It may be a read error: a sequence one base away is much more abundant. CDR3 coding DNA: TGTGCCAGCAGTCCACTAGGGAGGGAGACCCAGTACTTC. Translation: CASSPLGRETQYF. The chain carries TRBV6-5 and TRBJ2-5; weak D call: TRBD2 (6 bases). The CDR3 is 13 residues long. The germline V and J ends were trimmed by 5 bases and 5 bases, with 12 bases remaining between them. The germline CDR1 and CDR2 sequences are MNHEY and SVGAGI.

This clonotype was detected only a few times. The CDR3 DNA reads as TGCAGTGCTAAGCGGGCCGGCCGCGCCTCAGATACGCAGTATTTT. Translation gives CSAKRAGRASDTQYF. This chain uses TRBV20-1 with TRBJ2-3, with a weak D call TRBD2 (6 bases). The CDR3 spans 15 residues. Germline CDR1 reads DFQATT; CDR2 reads SNEGSKA (reference sequence). V lost 4 bases, J lost 4 bases, and 18 bases lay in between.

V gene TRBV7-9 combines with J gene TRBJ1-2, with D uncertain. The CDR3 is 11 amino acids. CDR1 is SEHNR and CDR2 is FQNEAQ in the germline V gene (reference sequence). V was trimmed by 5 bases and J by 7 bases, leaving 8 bases between them. The CDR3 DNA is TGTGCCAGCAGCGCCCGTAGTGGCTACACCTTC. It codes for CASSARSGYTF. The full variable domain, its missing parts supplied by reference TRBV7-9 and TRBJ1-2, is DTGVSQNPRHKITKRGQNVTFRCDPISEHNRLYWYRQTLGQGPEFLTYFQNEAQLEKSRLLSDRFSAERPKGSFSTLEIQRTEQGDSAMYLCASSARSGYTFGSGTRLTVV.

Points on this clonotype: This clone may be a read error of a much larger clone one base away. This chain uses TRBV5-5 with TRBJ1-5; possible D gene TRBD1, 6 bases. The CDR3 length is 14 residues. Per germline, CDR1 SGHKS and CDR2 YYEKEE (reference sequence). Trimming left V 3 bases short and J 5 bases short, with 12 bases between. CDR3: CASSSAGVYQPQHF. Written as DNA, the CDR3 is TGTGCCAGCAGCTCGGCAGGGGTATATCAGCCCCAGCATTTT.